Each of the 12 T cell receptor beta chains below was sequenced from the same sample in a study of PD-1 blockade in mismatch repair-deficient tumors. These receptors are not linked to any known antigen. TCRdb's copy holds only in-frame clones and misses some; the assay was immunoSEQ multiplex PCR. The sample records some 16,000 clones, about 80% being singletons. The sample's time point: roughly eleven-day in vitro stimulation with candidate neoantigen peptide 5. Here the sequenced sample was cells cultured in vitro, taken from a patient treated with pembrolizumab. The receptors shown here come from an adult with mismatch repair-deficient cancer.

This clone is deemed medium-sized. The chain uses TRBV6-4 and TRBJ2-1; no clear D gene. The V end was cut by 2 bases, the J end by 4 bases, with 6 bases between. In germline, CDR1 is MRHNA, CDR2 SNTAGT. The CDR3 is made up of 13 amino acids. For the CDR3, the DNA is TGTGCCAGCAGTGACAGCCCGTACAATGAGCAGTTCTTC. Translation gives CASSDSPYNEQFF.

Only a few counts were recorded for this clone. V is TRBV5-1 and J is TRBJ1-3, with TRBD1 as a possible D gene (6 bases). CDR3 length: 14 residues. CDR1 and CDR2 from the germline V gene are SGHRS and YFSETQ. The V and J ends lost 2 bases and 2 bases respectively, with 8 bases between them. The CDR3 DNA follows: TGCGCCAGCAGCTTACAGGGACCTGGAAACACCATATATTTT. Protein: CASSLQGPGNTIYF.

The V and J genes are TRBV9 and TRBJ1-1, with D possibly being TRBD1 (5 bases). The V gene's germline CDR1 is SGDLS and CDR2 YYNGEE. The CDR3 covers 15 residues. V lost 0 bases, J lost 3 bases, and 12 bases lay in between. CDR3 amino acids: CASSVVGQGDTEAFF. CDR3 nucleotide sequence: TGTGCCAGCAGCGTAGTGGGTCAGGGAGACACTGAAGCTTTCTTT.

The rearrangement joins TRBV9 to TRBJ1-4, with TRBD1 as a possible D gene (5 bases). CDR1 and CDR2 from the germline V gene are SGDLS and YYNGEE. The V end was cut by 4 bases, the J end by 8 bases, with 9 bases between. The CDR3 consists of 12 residues. CDR3 protein: CASSTRGEKLFF. CDR3 in DNA: TGTGCCAGCAGCACCCGGGGGGAAAAACTGTTTTTT. Based on the CDR3 plus reference TRBV9 and TRBJ1-4, the full variable domain is DSGVTQTPKHLITATGQRVTLRCSPRSGDLSVYWYQQSLDQGLQFLIQYYNGEERAKGNILERFSAQQFPDLHSELNLSSLELGDSALYFCASSTRGEKLFFGSGTQLSVL.

The chain has TRBV5-1 and TRBJ2-2; 13 positions agree with TRBD2. CDR3 length equals 16 residues. Germline trimming cut 2 bases from V and 3 bases from J; bases unmatched to any gene: 1. In germline, CDR1 is SGHRS, CDR2 YFSETQ. The CDR3 DNA follows: TGCGCCAGCAGCTTAGGGACTAGCGGGGACACCGGGGAGCTGTTTTTT. This encodes CASSLGTSGDTGELFF. Full variable domain (remainder filled in from reference TRBV5-1 and TRBJ2-2): KAGVTQTPRYLIKTRGQQVTLSCSPISGHRSVSWYQQTPGQGLQFLFEYFSETQRNKGNFPGRFSGRQFSNSRSEMNVSTLELGDSALYLCASSLGTSGDTGELFFGEGSRLTVL.

V gene TRBV30 combines with J gene TRBJ2-1, with D perhaps TRBD2 (5 bases). Germline CDR1 GTSNPN, CDR2 SVGIG (reference sequence). The CDR3 contains 15 residues. V dropped 1 base and J dropped 5 bases, with 15 bases sitting between them. As DNA, the CDR3 is TGTGCCTGGAGTGGCGGGCCAGAACGGAACAATGAGCAGTTCTTC. Its protein product is CAWSGGPERNNEQFF.

The chain uses TRBV27 and TRBJ2-7; D gene uncertain. V gave up 1 base and J gave up 0 bases, with 10 bases separating them. In germline, CDR1 is MNHEY, CDR2 SMNVEV (reference sequence). This CDR3 comprises 15 residues. The CDR3 nucleotides read TGTGCCAGCAGTTTATTGCCGGATAGCTCCTACGAGCAGTACTTC. This translates into CASSLLPDSSYEQYF.

J is TRBJ2-7 and V is TRBV28; possible D gene TRBD2, 6 bases. V was clipped by 5 bases and J by 3 bases, with 26 bases between them. The CDR3 has 18 residues. Looked up from germline, CDR1 is MDHEN and CDR2 is SYDVKM. The CDR3: CASSLVIGGIDPNYEQYF. DNA for the CDR3: TGTGCCAGCAGTCTCGTAATTGGCGGGATTGATCCTAACTACGAGCAGTACTTC.

The chain employs TRBV5-1 and TRBJ1-1, with 12 bases fitting TRBD1. The ends lost 3 bases at V and 2 bases at J; junction bases unmatched: 8. From germline, CDR1 is SGHRS and CDR2 YFSETQ. The CDR3 extends over 17 amino acids. The CDR3 sequence is CASSWGDRGRSNTEAFF. CDR3 bases: TGCGCCAGCAGCTGGGGGGACAGGGGGCGTAGCAACACTGAAGCTTTCTTT. The full variable domain, with the rest looked up from reference TRBV5-1 and TRBJ1-1, is KAGVTQTPRYLIKTRGQQVTLSCSPISGHRSVSWYQQTPGQGLQFLFEYFSETQRNKGNFPGRFSGRQFSNSRSEMNVSTLELGDSALYLCASSWGDRGRSNTEAFFGQGTRLTVV.

The chain has TRBV7-9 and TRBJ2-7; 7 nucleotides align to TRBD1. The CDR3 totals 15 residues. J was trimmed by 5 bases and V by 5 bases; bases with no gene match: 12. Per germline, CDR1 SEHNR and CDR2 FQNEAQ (reference sequence). The CDR3 sequence: CASSRPTQGIHEQYF. As DNA, the CDR3 is TGTGCCAGCAGCCGGCCAACACAGGGGATACACGAGCAGTACTTC.

The chain couples TRBV11-2 to TRBJ2-5; unclear D gene. CDR1 is SGHAT, CDR2 FQNNGV, per germline. This CDR3 contains 14 residues. Trimming took off 5 bases at V and 4 bases at J, with 14 bases between the two ends. CDR3 region: CASSPSTKGETQYF. CDR3 in DNA: TGTGCCAGCAGCCCTTCGACCAAAGGAGAGACCCAGTACTTC.

This clone was detected only once. The V gene is TRBV5-1, the J gene TRBJ2-3; D ambiguous. This CDR3 comprises 13 residues. Germline loops: CDR1 SGHRS, CDR2 YFSETQ. V gave up 3 bases and J gave up 0 bases, with 5 bases separating them. The CDR3 spells CASSSPSTDTQYF. In DNA form, the CDR3 reads TGCGCCAGCAGCTCTCCTAGCACAGATACGCAGTATTTT.